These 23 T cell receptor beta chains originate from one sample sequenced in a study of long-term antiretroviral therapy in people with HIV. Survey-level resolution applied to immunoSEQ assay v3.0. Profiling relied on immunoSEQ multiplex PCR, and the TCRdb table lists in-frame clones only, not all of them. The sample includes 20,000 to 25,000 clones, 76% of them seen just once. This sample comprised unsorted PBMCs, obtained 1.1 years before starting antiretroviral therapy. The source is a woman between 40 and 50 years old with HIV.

The CDR3 sequence is CASTPTGGRTYGYTF. The CDR3 DNA reads TGTGCCAGCACCCCCACGGGTGGCAGGACCTATGGCTACACCTTC. The chain recombines TRBV7-8 with TRBJ1-2, with D unresolved. The V and J ends lost 7 bases and 4 bases respectively, with 19 bases between them. From germline, CDR1 is SGHVS and CDR2 FQNEAQ. The CDR3 is made up of 15 amino acids.

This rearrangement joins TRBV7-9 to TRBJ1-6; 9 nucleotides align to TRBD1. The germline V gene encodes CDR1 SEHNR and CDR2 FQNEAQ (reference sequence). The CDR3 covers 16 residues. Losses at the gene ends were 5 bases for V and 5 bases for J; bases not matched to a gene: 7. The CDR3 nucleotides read TGTGCCAGCAGCCGGCCGGGACAGGGAGATAATTCACCCCTCCACTTT. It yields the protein CASSRPGQGDNSPLHF.

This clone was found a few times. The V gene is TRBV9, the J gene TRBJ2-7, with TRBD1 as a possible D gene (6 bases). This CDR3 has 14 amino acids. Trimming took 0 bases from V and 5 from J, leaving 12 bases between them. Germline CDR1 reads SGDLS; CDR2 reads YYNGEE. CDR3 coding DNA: TGTGCCAGCAGCGTAGAATCAGGGGCCGACGAGCAGTACTTC. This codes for CASSVESGADEQYF. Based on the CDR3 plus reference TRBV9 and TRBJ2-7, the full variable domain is DSGVTQTPKHLITATGQRVTLRCSPRSGDLSVYWYQQSLDQGLQFLIQYYNGEERAKGNILERFSAQQFPDLHSELNLSSLELGDSALYFCASSVESGADEQYFGPGTRLTVT.

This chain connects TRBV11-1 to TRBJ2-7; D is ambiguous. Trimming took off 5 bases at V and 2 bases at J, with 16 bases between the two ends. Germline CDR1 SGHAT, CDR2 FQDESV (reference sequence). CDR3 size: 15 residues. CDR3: CASSAYAAVAYEQYF. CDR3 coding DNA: TGTGCCAGCAGCGCTTATGCGGCCGTAGCCTACGAGCAGTACTTC.

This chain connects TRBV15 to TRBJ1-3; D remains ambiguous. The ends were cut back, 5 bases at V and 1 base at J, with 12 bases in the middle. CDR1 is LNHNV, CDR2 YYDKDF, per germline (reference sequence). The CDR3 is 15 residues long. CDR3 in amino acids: CATSGLKGSGNTIYF. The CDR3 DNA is TGTGCCACCAGCGGGCTTAAGGGTTCTGGAAACACCATATATTTT.

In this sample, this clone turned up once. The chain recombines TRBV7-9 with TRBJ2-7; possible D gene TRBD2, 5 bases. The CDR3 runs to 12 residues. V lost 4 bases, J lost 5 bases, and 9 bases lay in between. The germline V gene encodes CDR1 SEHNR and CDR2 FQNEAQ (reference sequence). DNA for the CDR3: TGTGCCAGCAGCTCCGGGGTCAACGAGCAGTACTTC. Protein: CASSSGVNEQYF.

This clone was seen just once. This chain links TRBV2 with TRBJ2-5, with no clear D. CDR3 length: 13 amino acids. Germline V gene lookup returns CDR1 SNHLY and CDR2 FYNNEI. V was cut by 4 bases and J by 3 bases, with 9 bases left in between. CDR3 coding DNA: TGTGCCAGCAGTGTCGGCCGGAAAGAGACCCAGTACTTC. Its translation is CASSVGRKETQYF.

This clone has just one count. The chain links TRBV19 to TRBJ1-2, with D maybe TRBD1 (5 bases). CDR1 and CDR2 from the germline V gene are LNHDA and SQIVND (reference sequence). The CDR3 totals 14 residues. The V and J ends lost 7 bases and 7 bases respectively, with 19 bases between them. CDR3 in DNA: TGTGCCAGTAAAACCCAGGGCAGGGTTGGTGGCTACACCTTC. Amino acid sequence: CASKTQGRVGGYTF.

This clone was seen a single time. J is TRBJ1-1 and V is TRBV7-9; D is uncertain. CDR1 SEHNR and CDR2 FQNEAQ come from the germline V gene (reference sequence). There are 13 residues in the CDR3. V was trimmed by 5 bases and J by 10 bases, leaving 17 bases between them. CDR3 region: CASSPLRESGAFF. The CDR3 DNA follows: TGTGCCAGCAGCCCCCTGAGGGAATCGGGAGCTTTCTTT.

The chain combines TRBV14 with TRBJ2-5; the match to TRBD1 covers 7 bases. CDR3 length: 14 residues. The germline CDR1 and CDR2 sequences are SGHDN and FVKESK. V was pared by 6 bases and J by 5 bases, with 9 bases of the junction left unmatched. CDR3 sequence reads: CASRRQGSDETQYF. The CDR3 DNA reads TGTGCCAGCAGACGACAGGGATCTGATGAGACCCAGTACTTC.

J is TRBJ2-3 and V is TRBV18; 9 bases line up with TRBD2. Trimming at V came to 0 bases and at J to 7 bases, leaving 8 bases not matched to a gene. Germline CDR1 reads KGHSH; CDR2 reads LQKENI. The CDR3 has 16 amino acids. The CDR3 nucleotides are TGTGCCAGCTCACCACCGATGGCGGGAGGGATTAATACGCAGTATTTT. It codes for CASSPPMAGGINTQYF.

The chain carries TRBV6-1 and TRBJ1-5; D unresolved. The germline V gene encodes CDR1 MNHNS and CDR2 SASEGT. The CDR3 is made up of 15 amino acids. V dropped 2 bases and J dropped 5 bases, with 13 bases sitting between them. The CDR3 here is CASSEPGFPHQPQHF. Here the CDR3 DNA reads TGTGCCAGCAGTGAACCTGGGTTCCCCCATCAGCCCCAGCATTTT.

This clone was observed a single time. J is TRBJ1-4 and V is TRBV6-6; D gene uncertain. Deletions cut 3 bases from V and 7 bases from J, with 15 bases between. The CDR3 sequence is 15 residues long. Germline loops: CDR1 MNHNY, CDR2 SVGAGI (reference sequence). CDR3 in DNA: TGTGCCAGCAGTTATGGGAGTCTGCTCCGTGAAAAACTGTTTTTT. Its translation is CASSYGSLLREKLFF.

The CDR3 sequence is CASGLQSSYNSPLHF. CDR3 coding DNA: TGTGCCAGCGGCCTCCAGAGCTCCTATAATTCACCCCTCCACTTT. The chain is built from TRBV6-5 and TRBJ1-6; no clear D. The CDR3 extends over 15 amino acids. V shed 8 bases and J shed 0 bases, with 11 bases lying between them. Germline V lookup: CDR1 MNHEY, CDR2 SVGAGI.

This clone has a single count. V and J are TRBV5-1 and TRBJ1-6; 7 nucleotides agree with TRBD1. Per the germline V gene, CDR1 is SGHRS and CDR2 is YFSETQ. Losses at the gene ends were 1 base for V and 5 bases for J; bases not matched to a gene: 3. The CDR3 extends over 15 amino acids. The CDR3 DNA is TGCGCCAGCAGCTTGAACACAGGGGATAATTCACCCCTCCACTTT. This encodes CASSLNTGDNSPLHF.

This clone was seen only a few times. CDR3 coding DNA: TGTGCCAGCAGCGTCGATGTAGTGGATGAGCAGTTCTTC. This sequence encodes CASSVDVVDEQFF. V and J are TRBV9 and TRBJ2-1; D not certain. Trimming left V 2 bases short and J 8 bases short, with 11 bases between. Germline-derived CDR1 and CDR2 are SGDLS and YYNGEE. This CDR3 has 13 residues.

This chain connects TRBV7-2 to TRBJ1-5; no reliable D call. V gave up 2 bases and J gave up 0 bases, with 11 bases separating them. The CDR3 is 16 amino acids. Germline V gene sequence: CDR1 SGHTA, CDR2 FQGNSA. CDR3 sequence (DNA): TGTGCCAGCAGCTTACACAGCTCATATAGCAATCAGCCCCAGCATTTT. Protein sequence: CASSLHSSYSNQPQHF. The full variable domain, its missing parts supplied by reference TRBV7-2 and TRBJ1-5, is GAGVSQSPSNKVTEKGKDVELRCDPISGHTALYWYRQSLGQGLEFLIYFQGNSAPDKSGLPSDRFSAERTGGSVSTLTIQRTQQEDSAVYLCASSLHSSYSNQPQHFGDGTRLSIL.

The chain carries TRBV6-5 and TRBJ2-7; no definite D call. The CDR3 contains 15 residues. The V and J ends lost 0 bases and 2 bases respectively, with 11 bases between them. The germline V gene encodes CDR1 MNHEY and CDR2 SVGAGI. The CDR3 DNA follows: TGTGCCAGCAGTTACTCTACGGATTGGGCCTACGAGCAGTACTTC. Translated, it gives CASSYSTDWAYEQYF.

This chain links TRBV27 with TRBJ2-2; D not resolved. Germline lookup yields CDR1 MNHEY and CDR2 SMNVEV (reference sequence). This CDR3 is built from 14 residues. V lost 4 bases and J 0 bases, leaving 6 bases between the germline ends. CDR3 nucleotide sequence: TGTGCCAGCAGTTGGTCGGCGAACACCGGGGAGCTGTTTTTT. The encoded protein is CASSWSANTGELFF.

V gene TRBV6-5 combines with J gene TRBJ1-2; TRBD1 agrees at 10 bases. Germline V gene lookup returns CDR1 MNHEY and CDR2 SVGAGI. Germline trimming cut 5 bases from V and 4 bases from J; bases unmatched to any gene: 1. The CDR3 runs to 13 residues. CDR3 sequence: CASSDRGLYGYTF. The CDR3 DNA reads TGTGCCAGCAGTGACAGGGGGCTCTATGGCTACACCTTC.

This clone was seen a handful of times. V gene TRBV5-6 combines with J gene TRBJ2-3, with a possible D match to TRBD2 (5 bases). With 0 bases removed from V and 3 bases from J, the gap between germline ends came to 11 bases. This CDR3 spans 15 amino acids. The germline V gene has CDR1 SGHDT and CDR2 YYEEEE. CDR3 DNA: TGTGCCAGCAGCTTGGCACTAGACGGGACAGATACGCAGTATTTT. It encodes CASSLALDGTDTQYF.

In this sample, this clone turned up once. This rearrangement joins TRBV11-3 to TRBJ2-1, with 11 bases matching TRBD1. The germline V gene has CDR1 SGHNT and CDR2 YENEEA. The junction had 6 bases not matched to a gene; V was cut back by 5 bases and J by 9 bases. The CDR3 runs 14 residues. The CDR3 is CASSQGQGGGEQFF. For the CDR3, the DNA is TGTGCCAGCAGCCAGGGACAGGGGGGCGGTGAGCAGTTCTTC.

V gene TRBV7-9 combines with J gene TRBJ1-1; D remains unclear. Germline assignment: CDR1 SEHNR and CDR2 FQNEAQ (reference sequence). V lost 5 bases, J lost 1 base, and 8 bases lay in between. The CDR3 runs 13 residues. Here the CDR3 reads CASSAAGNTEAFF. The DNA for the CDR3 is TGTGCCAGCAGCGCCGCGGGGAACACTGAAGCTTTCTTT.